This T cell receptor (beta chain) emerged from a study of human T cells and chemical hapten exposure. V gave up 4 bases and J gave up 4 bases; unmatched junction bases: 5. The CDR3 loop spans 14 amino acids. Looked up from germline, CDR1 is SGHKS and CDR2 is YYEKEE (reference sequence). This clonotype has more than one count but fewer than ten. Time point described: pre-sensitization, week 0. As to treatment: therapeutic diphenylcyclopropenone sensitization with weekly scalp DPC. MiXCR, run by TCRdb on the RACE reads, gives a single entry per CDR3 protein. The sample gives fewer than 350,000 distinct CDR3 sequences, about 7.7% of which show up once; 1.2% is in the top ten.

This TCR derives from a man aged 18 to 30 with alopecia areata. Some clones in this sample may be carry-over from other donors' samples. V usage is TRBV5-5 and J usage is TRBJ1-1, with 9 positions matching TRBD1. The sequencing here drew on whole blood, taken in connection with sensitization to the hapten diphenylcyclopropenone (DPC). This CDR3 is CASSHRGLATEAFF. DNA for the CDR3: TGTGCCAGCAGCCACAGGGGGCTCGCCACTGAAGCTTTCTTT. The full variable domain, in which reference TRBV5-5 and TRBJ1-1 provide the parts outside the CDR3, is DAGVTQSPTHLIKTRGQQVTLRCSPISGHKSVSWYQQVLGQGPQFIFQYYEKEERGRGNFPDRFSARQFPNYSSELNVNALLLGDSALYLCASSHRGLATEAFFGQGTRLTVV.